These 17 T cell receptor beta chains originate from one sample sequenced in a study of monozygotic twins with inflammatory bowel disease. TCRdb reanalyzed the 5' RACE reads, giving one entry per CDR3 protein sequence and no DNA. This table lists hundreds of thousands of distinct CDR3 sequences. The sequenced sample was blood. These receptors originate from a human donor with ulcerative colitis or Crohn's disease, or a healthy co-twin of an affected twin (not recorded which).

The rearrangement uses TRBV6-5 and TRBJ2-7. The CDR3 has 15 amino acids. Germline V gene sequence: CDR1 MNHEY, CDR2 SVGAGI. The CDR3 protein is CASSYSVLGYYEQYF.

The V call is TRBV4-3, the J call TRBJ2-7. Germline-derived CDR1 and CDR2 are LGHNA and YSLEER. This CDR3 is 15 amino acids long. The CDR3 loop is CASSQDFPISYEQYF.

J is TRBJ1-5 and V is TRBV5-1. Germline loops: CDR1 SGHRS, CDR2 YFSETQ. The CDR3 has 12 residues. The CDR3 loop is CASGDGNQPQHF.

The CDR3 reads CASSQGTPEKLFF. This sequence joins TRBV12-3 or TRBV12-4 and TRBJ1-4; checking the TCRdb D call of TRBD1 is not possible without DNA. The CDR3 totals 13 residues.

This chain joins TRBV27 and TRBJ1-1. There are 14 residues in the CDR3. CDR1 and CDR2 (germline): MNHEY, SMNVEV (reference sequence). CDR3 in amino acids: CASSFTAMNTEAFF.

This chain links TRBV18 with TRBJ2-4; TCRdb selects TRBD2, and the lack of DNA leaves this call unchecked. The CDR3 runs to 15 residues. Germline values: CDR1 KGHSH, CDR2 LQKENI. CDR3 region: CASSGLAGVMDMQYF.

The gene calls are TRBV11-2 and TRBJ2-2; TCRdb indicates TRBD1, and absent DNA this call remains unverified. Germline CDR1 reads SGHAT; CDR2 reads FQNNGV. The CDR3 is 12 amino acids. CDR3 loop: CASTPFTGELFF.

This chain uses TRBV6-5 with TRBJ1-5; TCRdb indicates TRBD1, and absent DNA this call remains unverified. The CDR3 length is 15 residues. CDR1 MNHEY and CDR2 SVGAGI come from the germline V gene. The CDR3 here is CASSLGGARNQPQHF.

The V call is TRBV11-3, the J call TRBJ2-4; TCRdb's D call, TRBD1, is unchecked because there is no DNA. CDR3 length equals 14 residues. Germline V gives CDR1 SGHNT, CDR2 YENEEA. This CDR3 is CASSRTGTPHIQYF.

V gene TRBV20-1 combines with J gene TRBJ2-1; the TRBD1 assignment by TCRdb is unverifiable without DNA. The CDR3 totals 16 residues. The germline CDR1 and CDR2 sequences are DFQATT and SNEGSKA (reference sequence). CDR3 loop: CSASSVVRGAYNEQFF.

CDR3 sequence: CASSKGLAGVTGELFF. The J gene is TRBJ2-2, the V gene TRBV5-4; TCRdb picks TRBD2, but there is no DNA to check that call. The CDR3 spans 16 residues. Germline CDR1 and CDR2: SGHNT and YYREEE (reference sequence).

This rearrangement joins TRBV9 to TRBJ1-1. Germline loops: CDR1 SGDLS, CDR2 YYNGEE. CDR3 length: 15 residues. The CDR3 reads CASSVDGNPNTEAFF.

The rearrangement uses TRBV18 and TRBJ1-3. CDR3 size: 14 residues. Germline V CDR1 and CDR2: KGHSH, LQKENI. The CDR3 is CASSGTVLGNTIYF.

The chain joins TRBV3-1 to TRBJ2-2; TCRdb calls TRBD2, which cannot be checked without DNA. This CDR3 contains 15 residues. Germline CDR1 is LGHDT and CDR2 is YNNKEL (reference sequence). This chain's CDR3 is CASSQGRLTTGELFF.

This chain connects TRBV7-9 to TRBJ1-5; TCRdb gives TRBD1 as the D gene, but with no DNA this cannot be confirmed. CDR1 and CDR2 from the germline V gene are SEHNR and FQNEAQ (reference sequence). CDR3 length: 12 residues. The CDR3 protein is CASSLEGGLKHF.

The V call is TRBV7-2, the J call TRBJ2-3. This CDR3 spans 15 amino acids. Germline V CDR1 and CDR2: SGHTA, FQGNSA. The CDR3: CASSLRSGGTDTQYF.

The chain couples TRBV7-2 to TRBJ2-3; absent DNA, TCRdb's TRBD2 call cannot be checked. CDR1 is SGHTA, CDR2 FQGNSA, per germline. The CDR3 has 16 residues. CDR3 sequence reads: CASSFNGLAGTDTQYF.